This TCR beta chain emerged from a study of shared clonotypes between healthy human individuals. Overall study results and limits: It was the non-shared clonotypes that had lower generation probabilities than clonotypes shared by all four donors.

A note on this clone: Its specificity is not known.

Only in-frame clones appear in the TCRdb table, and some are missing; sequencing was by immunoSEQ multiplex PCR. The repertoire holds 2 million to 2.5 million clones, more than 85% seen once, with about 0.39% in the top ten. V lost 2 bases and J lost 5, with 7 bases in between. Germline lookup yields CDR1 GTSNPN and CDR2 SVGIG (reference sequence). CDR3 length: 12 residues. The sequenced material came from naive CD4+ T cells from PBMCs. The subset here: CD45RA+ positively selected. The chain recombines TRBV30 with TRBJ2-1; D gene unclear. This TCR came from a young man in good health. Some clones in this sample may be carry-over from other donors' samples. CDR3 protein: CAWSTRNNEQFF. The CDR3 nucleotides read TGTGCCTGGAGTACGAGAAACAATGAGCAGTTCTTC. Drawing the rest from reference TRBV30 and TRBJ2-1, the complete variable domain is SQTIHQWPATLVQPVGSPLSLECTVEGTSNPNLYWYRQAAGRGLQLLFYSVGIGQISSEVPQNLSASRPQDRQFILSSKKLLLSDSGFYLCAWSTRNNEQFFGPGTRLTVL.